A selection of T cell receptor beta chains follows, all from one sample in a study of a mutant IDH1 vaccine in newly diagnosed glioma. Produced via immunoSEQ multiplex PCR; TCRdb's table is partial and in-frame only. Of about 11,000 clones in the sample, 81% were seen once. These receptors lack a known antigen. The sample here was PBMCs, taken from a glioma patient whose treatment included an IDH1 peptide vaccine. The origin of the receptors is a man aged 25-45 years with glioma. Each CDR3 is given without its conserved first and last residue.

v_gene: TRBV30; CDR3aa: AWSGLGVTGELF
v_gene: TRBV6-4; CDR3aa: ASSELLGYGYT
v_gene: TRBV11-2; CDR3aa: ASSLWGQVSEAF
v_gene: TRBV12-5; CDR3aa: ASGKGQKIGETQY
v_gene: TRBV18; CDR3aa: ASSPIQGAETEAF
v_gene: TRBV30; CDR3aa: AGVRDRGEKLF
v_gene: TRBV5-6; CDR3aa: ASSPGSYEQY
v_gene: TRBV6-1; CDR3aa: ASSVQEYQETQY
v_gene: TRBV5-1; CDR3aa: ASSSTGTGGSETQY
v_gene: TRBV7-2; CDR3aa: ASSSGRDRYRHEQY
v_gene: TRBV11-2; CDR3aa: ASSRTGDYGYT
v_gene: TRBV6-6; CDR3aa: ASSPSLGALYEQY
v_gene: TRBV27; CDR3aa: ASSLRGLSMNTEAF
v_gene: TRBV5-1; CDR3aa: ASSLAGYTDTQY
v_gene: TRBV9; CDR3aa: ASSAKDGIMNTEAF
v_gene: TRBV7-9; CDR3aa: ASSFPSTDNTEAF
v_gene: TRBV5-1; CDR3aa: ASSLVPGHTTSEQY
v_gene: TRBV5-4; CDR3aa: ASSSGLAGGYEQY
v_gene: TRBV5-1; CDR3aa: ASSSPGENTIY
v_gene: TRBV6-5; CDR3aa: ASSYSAGGENSPLH
v_gene: TRBV5-4; CDR3aa: ASSLAWGRSDTEAF
v_gene: TRBV7-2; CDR3aa: ASSRAEGAGTQY
v_gene: TRBV7-9; CDR3aa: ASSLEQYNYGYT
v_gene: TRBV6-6; CDR3aa: ASRSGPSNTEAF
v_gene: TRBV29-1; CDR3aa: SVLRSDTEAF
v_gene: TRBV5-4; CDR3aa: ASSLAGALGNEKLF
v_gene: TRBV5-4; CDR3aa: ASRSTGTTGYGYT
v_gene: TRBV6-1; CDR3aa: ASSEGTGASYEQY
v_gene: TRBV6-1; CDR3aa: ASSDRDQYGYT
v_gene: TRBV5-4; CDR3aa: ASSLGGPLH
v_gene: TRBV19; CDR3aa: ASTSDRASNQPQH
v_gene: TRBV6-1; CDR3aa: ASSEAGTNYGYT
v_gene: TRBV4-1; CDR3aa: ASSQPFSDGELF
v_gene: TRBV13; CDR3aa: ASSLQNTEAF
v_gene: TRBV2; CDR3aa: ASSDPRTGLKQY
v_gene: TRBV13; CDR3aa: ASSLYRGANVLT
v_gene: TRBV10-2; CDR3aa: ASSPPGLAGGRTYEQY
v_gene: TRBV7-7; CDR3aa: ASSLFSGGGDTGELF
v_gene: TRBV10-3; CDR3aa: AIRGQSNTGELF
v_gene: TRBV29-1; CDR3aa: SVPWKLAYNRANVLT
v_gene: TRBV6-4; CDR3aa: ASSITGQGVGEETQY
v_gene: TRBV14; CDR3aa: ASSGDRLNTGELF
v_gene: TRBV2; CDR3aa: ASSETREQY
v_gene: TRBV5-1; CDR3aa: ASSLESSGRATYEQY
v_gene: TRBV10-3; CDR3aa: AISVGDTGSAGNQPQH